The subject of this entry is one T cell receptor beta chain. The specificity of this receptor is unknown. No base-level quality is on record; no much larger clone is a single base apart. The immunoSEQ Assay, a bias-controlled multiplex PCR, was used to amplify TCRbeta CDR3 regions from genomic DNA. As for how the authors treated the data: Within the assay, amplification of reference gene primers was used to estimate how many nucleated cells each sample contained. Sequence reads were collapsed and filtered to measure the absolute abundance of every unique TCRbeta CDR3 rearrangement. For each sample, productive Simpson clonality was calculated as the square root of Simpson's diversity index over productive rearrangements. As stored in TCRdb, this immuneACCESS dataset retains in-frame rearrangements with V and J assigned. A fraction of the clones does not appear; measured against another copy, unresolved V genes explain less than half of the discrepancy, and the remainder lacks a known reason. V, J and clone size derive from that table, while D and trimming were established from the DNA sequence. The table for this sample lists around 120,000 clones; around 81% of them were counted only once. Together, the top ten hold about 2.1% of the sample.

This sample was taken from a study of blood T cell repertoires in COVID-19 (TCRdb year 2020). Some background on the complete study: Samples covering the acute and convalescent phases of COVID-19 were provided by collaborators in the United States, Italy and Spain. Where HLA class I and class II types were available, the types were taken from metadata supplied by the sample provider, not from assay-based typing. A freely available public database, intended as a resource for researchers studying the immune response to SARS-CoV-2, is where the repertoires were released. The prospective study material was composed of cDNA or gDNA derived from T cells, B-cell-depleted T cells, or PBMCs. Subjects who had been exposed to COVID-19, were actively infected with it, or had recovered from it provided the deeply sampled blood TCRbeta repertoires that made up the dataset. A de-identified subject ID, COVID-19 status, age in years and sex were almost always included in the sample metadata. Samples came from the ongoing ImmuneRACE study (first 160 participants) plus 1,254 subjects from 6 global collaborators.

Broad study findings and their caveats: Clinical and demographic metadata were provided uncurated, with the amount varying by source and participant.

Whole blood was collected in K2EDTA tubes by collaborating institutions according to the institutions' own protocols. Collaborator samples were shipped for TCRbeta analysis as frozen whole blood, isolated PBMCs, or DNA extracted from either sample type. This sequence was found in a man aged 65 to 79 with acute or convalescent COVID-19. Material: peripheral blood.

In nucleotide form, the sequence is TGTGCCAGCTCACCATCAGTGGTTCAAGAGACCCAGTACTTC. This yields the protein CASSPSVVQETQYF. Recombination connected TRBV18 to TRBJ2-5, with no confidently assigned D gene. V and J are truncated by 2 bases and 2 bases respectively, leaving an intervening sequence of 9 bases. The CDR3 covers 14 residues, taking in both the cysteine and the phenylalanine. Only CDR3 DNA is held: 42 bases, read in frame from base 1. The CDR1 and CDR2 encoded by the germline V gene are KGHSH and LQKENI.